Here is one T cell receptor (beta chain) with its context. Sample time point: blood 2 weeks post-SBRT. Treatment described: 15 Gy SBRT to primary tumor, nephrectomy 4 weeks later. The tumor was a clear cell renal cell carcinoma. The data are from a study of radiation and T cells in renal cell carcinoma. The assay was immunoSEQ multiplex PCR, and TCRdb's table has in-frame clones only and misses some. The sample shows 70,000 or so clones, 82% of them seen only once. CDR3 length: 13 amino acids. Trimming removed 3 bases from V and 8 bases from J, with 16 bases in between. Germline assignment: CDR1 SQVTM and CDR2 ANQGSEA.

The source material was blood, sampled from a patient whose treatment included radiotherapy and nephrectomy. This rearrangement joins TRBV29-1 to TRBJ1-2; no clear D gene. This clonotype originated in a man aged 60 to 75 with renal cell carcinoma. The CDR3 protein is CSVEQDRGSGYTF. CDR3 DNA: TGCAGCGTTGAGCAGGACCGGGGATCCGGCTACACCTTC.